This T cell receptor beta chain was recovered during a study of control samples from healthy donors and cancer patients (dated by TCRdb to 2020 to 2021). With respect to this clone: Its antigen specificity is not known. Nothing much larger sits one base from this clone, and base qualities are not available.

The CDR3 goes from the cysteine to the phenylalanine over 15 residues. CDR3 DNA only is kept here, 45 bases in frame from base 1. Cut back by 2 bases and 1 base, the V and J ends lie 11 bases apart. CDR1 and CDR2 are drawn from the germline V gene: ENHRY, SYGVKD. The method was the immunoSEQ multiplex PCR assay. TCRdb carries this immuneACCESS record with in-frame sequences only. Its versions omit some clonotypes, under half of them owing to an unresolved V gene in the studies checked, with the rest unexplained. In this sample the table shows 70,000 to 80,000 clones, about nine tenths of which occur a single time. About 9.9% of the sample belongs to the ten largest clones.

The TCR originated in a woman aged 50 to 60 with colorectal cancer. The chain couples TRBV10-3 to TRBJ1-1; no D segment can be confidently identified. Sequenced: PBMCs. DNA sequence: TGTGCCATCAGTGAGGCGGCAGGAGCGAACACTGAAGCTTTCTTT. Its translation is CAISEAAGANTEAFF.